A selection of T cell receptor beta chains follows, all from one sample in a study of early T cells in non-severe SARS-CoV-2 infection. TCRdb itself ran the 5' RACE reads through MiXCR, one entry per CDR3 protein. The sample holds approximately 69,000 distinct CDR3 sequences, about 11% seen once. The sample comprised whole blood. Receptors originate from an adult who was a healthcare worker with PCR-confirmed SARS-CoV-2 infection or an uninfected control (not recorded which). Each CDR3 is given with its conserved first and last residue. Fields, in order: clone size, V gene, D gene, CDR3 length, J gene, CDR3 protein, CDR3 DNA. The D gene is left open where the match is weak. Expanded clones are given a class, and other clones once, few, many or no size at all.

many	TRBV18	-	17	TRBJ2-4	CASSSRRGAGAKNIQYF	TGTGCCAGCTCTTCCCGTCGGGGGGCAGGGGCCAAAAACATTCAGTACTTC
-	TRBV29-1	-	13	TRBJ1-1	CSVERRMNTEAFF	TGCAGCGTTGAGAGACGGATGAACACTGAAGCTTTCTTT
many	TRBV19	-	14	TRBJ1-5	CAGSSRDSNQPQHF	TGTGCCGGATCATCCCGGGACAGCAATCAGCCCCAGCATTTT
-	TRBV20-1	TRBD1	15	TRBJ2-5	CSARRMTGEAETQYF	TGCAGTGCTAGAAGGATGACAGGGGAAGCGGAGACCCAGTACTTC
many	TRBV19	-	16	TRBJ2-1	CASSSGRGSSYNEQFF	TGTGCCAGTAGTTCAGGACGGGGGAGCTCCTACAATGAGCAGTTCTTC
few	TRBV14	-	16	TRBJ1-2	CASSQELAGVTYGYTF	TGTGCCAGCAGCCAAGAACTAGCGGGGGTAACCTATGGCTACACCTTC
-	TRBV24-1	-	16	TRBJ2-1	CATSGAVDSSYNEQFF	TGTGCCACCAGCGGGGCCGTCGACAGCTCCTACAATGAGCAGTTCTTC
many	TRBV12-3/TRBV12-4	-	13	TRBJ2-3	CASSLASTDTQYF	TGTGCCAGCAGTTTAGCCAGCACAGATACGCAGTATTTT
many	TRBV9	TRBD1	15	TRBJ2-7	CASSAGQGIPYEQYF	TGTGCCAGCAGCGCGGGACAGGGTATTCCCTACGAGCAGTACTTC
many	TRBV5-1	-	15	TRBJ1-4	CASSYSGDYNEKLFF	TGCGCCAGCAGCTACTCAGGGGATTATAATGAAAAACTGTTTTTT
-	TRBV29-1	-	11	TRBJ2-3	CSGRETDTQYF	TGCAGCGGGCGCGAAACAGATACGCAGTATTTT
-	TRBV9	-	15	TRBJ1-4	CASSVRGARNEKLFF	TGTGCCAGCAGCGTAAGGGGGGCCCGTAATGAAAAACTGTTTTTT
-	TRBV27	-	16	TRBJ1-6	CASSSAGGSYNSPLHF	TGTGCCAGCAGTTCAGCCGGGGGCTCCTATAATTCACCCCTCCACTTT
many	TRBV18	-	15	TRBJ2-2	CASSPVDRDTGELFF	TGTGCCAGCTCACCGGTGGACAGAGACACCGGGGAGCTGTTTTTT
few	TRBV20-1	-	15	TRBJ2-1	CSARVRVSSYNEQFF	TGCAGTGCTAGAGTTCGGGTGAGCTCCTACAATGAGCAGTTCTTC
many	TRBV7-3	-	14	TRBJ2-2	CASSLNGGPGELFF	TGTGCCAGCAGCTTAAACGGGGGCCCCGGGGAGCTGTTTTTT
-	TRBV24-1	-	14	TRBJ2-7	CATSGPVLPYEQYF	TGTGCCACCAGTGGCCCTGTTCTACCCTACGAGCAGTACTTC
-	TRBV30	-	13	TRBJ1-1	CAWSGERETEAFF	TGTGCCTGGAGTGGTGAAAGGGAGACTGAAGCTTTCTTT
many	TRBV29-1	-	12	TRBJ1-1	CSVVQENTEAFF	TGCAGCGTTGTCCAGGAGAACACTGAAGCTTTCTTT
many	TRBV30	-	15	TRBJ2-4	CAWSRRIPAKNIQYF	TGTGCCTGGAGCAGGAGGATCCCAGCCAAAAACATTCAGTACTTC
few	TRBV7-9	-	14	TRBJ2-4	CASSLARVESIQYF	TGTGCCAGCAGCTTAGCCAGGGTAGAAAGCATTCAGTACTTC
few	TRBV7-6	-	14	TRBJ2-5	CASSLAEDLETQYF	TGTGCCAGCAGCTTAGCGGAGGACTTAGAGACCCAGTACTTC
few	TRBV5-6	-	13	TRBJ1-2	CASSLWQDYGYTF	TGTGCCAGCAGCTTATGGCAGGACTATGGCTACACCTTC
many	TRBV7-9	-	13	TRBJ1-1	CASRSTGGAEAFF	TGTGCCAGCAGGTCAACAGGTGGCGCTGAAGCTTTCTTT
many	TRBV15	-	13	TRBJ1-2	CATSRDKGYGYTF	TGTGCCACCAGCAGAGATAAAGGGTATGGCTACACCTTC
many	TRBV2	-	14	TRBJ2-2	CASSEVQGPGELFF	TGTGCCAGCAGTGAAGTTCAGGGCCCCGGGGAGCTGTTTTTT
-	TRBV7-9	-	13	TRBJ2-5	CASRLNEGETQYF	TGTGCCAGCAGGTTAAACGAGGGAGAGACCCAGTACTTC
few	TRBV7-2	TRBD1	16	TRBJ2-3	CASSLTGTGGADTQYF	TGTGCCAGCAGCTTAACCGGGACAGGAGGGGCAGATACGCAGTATTTT
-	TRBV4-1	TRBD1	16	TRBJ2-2	CASSLRDRGLTGELFF	TGCGCCAGCAGCCTCCGGGACAGGGGGCTCACCGGGGAGCTGTTTTTT
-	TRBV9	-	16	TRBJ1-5	CASSVGGGAGNQPQHF	TGTGCCAGCAGCGTAGGCGGGGGCGCGGGCAATCAGCCCCAGCATTTT
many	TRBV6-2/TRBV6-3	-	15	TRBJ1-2	CASRLRGREFMSYTF	TGTGCCAGCAGACTCCGAGGCAGGGAATTTATGAGCTACACCTTC
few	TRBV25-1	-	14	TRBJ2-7	CASSEYGLAYEQYF	TGTGCCAGCAGTGAATACGGCTTAGCCTACGAGCAGTACTTC